These 2 T cell receptor beta chains originate from one sample sequenced in a study of T cells in Graves' hyperthyroidism and ophthalmopathy. Amplified TCR beta CDR3 regions came from RNA transcripts. HTBI primers drove first-round RT-PCR of the TCR CDR3. From the multiplex PCR reads, TCRdb called clonotypes with MiXCR, one entry per CDR3 protein. The sample records approximately 360,000 distinct CDR3 sequences, approximately 14% being singletons. Specimen: blood. These receptors came from a woman between 18 and 29 years old with Graves' hyperthyroidism that later progressed to Graves' ophthalmopathy.

The chain employs TRBV20-1 and TRBJ2-5; 10 positions agree with TRBD1. J was trimmed by 5 bases and V by 1 base; bases with no gene match: 4. Per germline, CDR1 DFQATT and CDR2 SNEGSKA (reference sequence). CDR3 size: 14 residues. The CDR3: CSARAGTGEETQYF. DNA of the CDR3: TGCAGTGCTAGAGCAGGGACAGGGGAGGAGACCCAGTACTTC.

This clonotype occurred a few times. The chain employs TRBV5-1 and TRBJ2-2; perhaps D is TRBD1 or TRBD2 (5 bases each). Germline CDR1 SGHRS, CDR2 YFSETQ. This CDR3 spans 15 amino acids. V lost 3 bases to trimming and J lost 0 bases, with 9 bases between them. CDR3 loop: CASSWDGPNTGELFF. For the CDR3, the DNA is TGCGCCAGCAGCTGGGACGGCCCGAACACCGGGGAGCTGTTTTTT. Combining the CDR3 with reference TRBV5-1 and TRBJ2-2 gives the whole variable domain KAGVTQTPRYLIKTRGQQVTLSCSPISGHRSVSWYQQTPGQGLQFLFEYFSETQRNKGNFPGRFSGRQFSNSRSEMNVSTLELGDSALYLCASSWDGPNTGELFFGEGSRLTVL.